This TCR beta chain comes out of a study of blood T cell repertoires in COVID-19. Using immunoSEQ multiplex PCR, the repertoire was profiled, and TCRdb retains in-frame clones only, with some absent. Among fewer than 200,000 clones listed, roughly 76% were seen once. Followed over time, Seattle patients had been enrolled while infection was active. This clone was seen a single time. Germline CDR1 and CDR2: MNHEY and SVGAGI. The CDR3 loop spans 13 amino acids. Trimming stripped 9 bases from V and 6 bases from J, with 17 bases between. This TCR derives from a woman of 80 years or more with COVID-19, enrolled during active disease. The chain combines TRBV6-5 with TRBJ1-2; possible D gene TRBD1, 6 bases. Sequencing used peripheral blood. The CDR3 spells CASGRQAVNGYTF. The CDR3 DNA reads TGTGCCAGTGGGAGACAGGCAGTAAATGGCTACACCTTC.